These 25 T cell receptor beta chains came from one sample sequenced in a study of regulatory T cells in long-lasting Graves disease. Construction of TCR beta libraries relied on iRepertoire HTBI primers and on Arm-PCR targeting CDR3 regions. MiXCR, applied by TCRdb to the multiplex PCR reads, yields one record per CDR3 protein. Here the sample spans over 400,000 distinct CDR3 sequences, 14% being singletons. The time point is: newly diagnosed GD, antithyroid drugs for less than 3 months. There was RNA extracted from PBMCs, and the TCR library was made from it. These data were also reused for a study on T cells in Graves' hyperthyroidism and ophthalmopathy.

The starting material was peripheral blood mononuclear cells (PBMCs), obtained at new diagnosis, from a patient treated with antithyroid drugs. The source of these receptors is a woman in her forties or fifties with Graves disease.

The CDR3 DNA reads as TGTGCCTGGGGGGGACGCGTATCCTACGAGCAGTACTTC. It is translated as CAWGGRVSYEQYF. The chain is built from TRBV30 and TRBJ2-7; possibly TRBD1 or TRBD2 for D (5 bases each). The length of the CDR3 is 13 residues. CDR1 and CDR2 (germline): GTSNPN, SVGIG (reference sequence). The ends were cut back, 5 bases at V and 1 base at J, with 12 bases in the middle. Together with reference TRBV30 and TRBJ2-7, the CDR3 gives the full variable domain: SQTIHQWPATLVQPVGSPLSLECTVEGTSNPNLYWYRQAAGRGLQLLFYSVGIGQISSEVPQNLSASRPQDRQFILSSKKLLLSDSGFYLCAWGGRVSYEQYFGPGTRLTVT.

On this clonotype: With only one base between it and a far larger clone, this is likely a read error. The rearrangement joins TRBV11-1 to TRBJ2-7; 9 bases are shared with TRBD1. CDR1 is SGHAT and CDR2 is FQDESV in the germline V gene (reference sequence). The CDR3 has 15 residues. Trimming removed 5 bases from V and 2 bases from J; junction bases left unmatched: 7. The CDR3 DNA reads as TGTGCCAGCAGCCCCATAGACAGGGGGGCCTACGAGCAGTACTTC. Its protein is CASSPIDRGAYEQYF.

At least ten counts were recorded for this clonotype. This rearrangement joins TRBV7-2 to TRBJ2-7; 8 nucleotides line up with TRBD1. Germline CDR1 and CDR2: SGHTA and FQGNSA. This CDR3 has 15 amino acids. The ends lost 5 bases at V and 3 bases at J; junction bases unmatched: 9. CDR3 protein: CASSVTTGAHYEQYF. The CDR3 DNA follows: TGTGCCAGCAGCGTAACGACAGGGGCCCACTACGAGCAGTACTTC.

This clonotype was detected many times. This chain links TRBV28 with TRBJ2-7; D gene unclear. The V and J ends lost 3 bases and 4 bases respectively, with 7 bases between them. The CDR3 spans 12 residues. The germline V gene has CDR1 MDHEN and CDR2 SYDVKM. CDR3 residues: CASSFLRYEQYF. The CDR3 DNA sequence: TGTGCCAGCAGTTTTCTGAGATACGAGCAGTACTTC.

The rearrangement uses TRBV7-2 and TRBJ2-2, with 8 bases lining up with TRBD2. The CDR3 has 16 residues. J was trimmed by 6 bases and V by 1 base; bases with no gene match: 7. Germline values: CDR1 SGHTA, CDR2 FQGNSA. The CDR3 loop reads CASSLGGTRGSGELFF. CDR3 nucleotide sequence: TGTGCCAGCAGCTTAGGGGGGACTAGGGGATCCGGGGAGCTGTTTTTT.

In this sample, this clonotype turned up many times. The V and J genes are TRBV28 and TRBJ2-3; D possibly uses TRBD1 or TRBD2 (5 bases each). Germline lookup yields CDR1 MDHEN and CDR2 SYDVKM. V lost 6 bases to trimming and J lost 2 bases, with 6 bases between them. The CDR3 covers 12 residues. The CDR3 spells CASRGTTDTQYF. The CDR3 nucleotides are TGTGCCAGCAGAGGGACCACAGATACGCAGTATTTT.

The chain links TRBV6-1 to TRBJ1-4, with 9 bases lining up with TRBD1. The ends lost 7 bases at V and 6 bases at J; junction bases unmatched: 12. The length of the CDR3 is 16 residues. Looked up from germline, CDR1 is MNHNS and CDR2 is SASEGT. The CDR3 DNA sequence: TGTGCCAGCAACCAATCACCGGGACAGGGTGATGAAAAACTGTTTTTT. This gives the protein CASNQSPGQGDEKLFF.

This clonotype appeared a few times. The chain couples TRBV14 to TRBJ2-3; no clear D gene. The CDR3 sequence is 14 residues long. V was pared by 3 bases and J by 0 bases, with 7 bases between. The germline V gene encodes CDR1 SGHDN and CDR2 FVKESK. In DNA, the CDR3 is TGTGCCAGCAGCCAGAGTCTTAGCACAGATACGCAGTATTTT. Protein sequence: CASSQSLSTDTQYF. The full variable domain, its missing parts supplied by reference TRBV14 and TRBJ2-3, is EAGVTQFPSHSVIEKGQTVTLRCDPISGHDNLYWYRRVMGKEIKFLLHFVKESKQDESGMPNNRFLAERTGGTYSTLKVQPAELEDSGVYFCASSQSLSTDTQYFGPGTRLTVL.

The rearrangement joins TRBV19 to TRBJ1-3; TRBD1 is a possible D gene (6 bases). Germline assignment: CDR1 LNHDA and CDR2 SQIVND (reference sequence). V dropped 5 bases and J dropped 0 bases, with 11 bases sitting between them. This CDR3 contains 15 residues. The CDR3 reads CASSGGGNSGNTIYF. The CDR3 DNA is TGTGCCAGTAGTGGAGGGGGGAACTCTGGAAACACCATATATTTT.

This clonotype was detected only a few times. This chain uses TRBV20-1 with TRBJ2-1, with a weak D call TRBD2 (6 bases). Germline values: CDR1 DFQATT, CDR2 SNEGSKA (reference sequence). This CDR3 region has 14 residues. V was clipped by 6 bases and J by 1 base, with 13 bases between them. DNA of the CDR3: TGCAGTGCCCCTGGGGAGGTGTCCTACAATGAGCAGTTCTTC. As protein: CSAPGEVSYNEQFF.

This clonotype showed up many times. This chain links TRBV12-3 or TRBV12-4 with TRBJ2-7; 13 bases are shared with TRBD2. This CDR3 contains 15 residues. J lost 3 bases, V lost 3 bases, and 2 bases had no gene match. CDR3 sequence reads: CASSFGTSGNYEQYF. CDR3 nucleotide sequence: TGTGCCAGCAGTTTTGGGACTAGCGGGAACTACGAGCAGTACTTC.

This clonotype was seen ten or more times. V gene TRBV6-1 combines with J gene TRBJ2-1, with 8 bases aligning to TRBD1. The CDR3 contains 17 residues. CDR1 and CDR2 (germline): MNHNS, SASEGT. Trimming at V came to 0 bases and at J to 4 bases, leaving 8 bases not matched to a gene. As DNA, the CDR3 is TGTGCCAGCAGTGAAGCTCTCCCCAGGGGGCATTACAATGAGCAGTTCTTC. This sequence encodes CASSEALPRGHYNEQFF.

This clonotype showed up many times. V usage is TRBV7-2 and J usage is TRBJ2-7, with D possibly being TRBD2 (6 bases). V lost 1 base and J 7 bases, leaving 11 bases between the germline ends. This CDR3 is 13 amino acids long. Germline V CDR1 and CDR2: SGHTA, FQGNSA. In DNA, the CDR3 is TGTGCCAGCAGCTTAGGCCCAGGAGGGGAGCAGTACTTC. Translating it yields CASSLGPGGEQYF.

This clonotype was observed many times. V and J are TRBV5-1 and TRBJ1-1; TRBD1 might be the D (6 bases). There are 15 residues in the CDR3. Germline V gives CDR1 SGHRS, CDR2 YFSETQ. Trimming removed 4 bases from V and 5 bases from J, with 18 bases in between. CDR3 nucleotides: TGCGCCAGCAGCGAAATACAGGGAGCGCGGACTGAAGCTTTCTTT. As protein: CASSEIQGARTEAFF.

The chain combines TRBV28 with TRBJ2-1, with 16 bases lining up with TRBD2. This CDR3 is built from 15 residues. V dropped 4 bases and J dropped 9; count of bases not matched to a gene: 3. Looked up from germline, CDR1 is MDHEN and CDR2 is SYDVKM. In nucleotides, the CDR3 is TGTGCCAGCAGTTCCGGGACTAGCGGGGGGGGTGAGCAGTTCTTC. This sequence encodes CASSSGTSGGGEQFF.

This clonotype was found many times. This CDR3 is CASSFTSGGKETQYF. The DNA for the CDR3 is TGTGCCAGCAGCTTCACTAGCGGAGGCAAAGAGACCCAGTACTTC. The J gene is TRBJ2-5, the V gene TRBV7-2, with 8 nucleotides matching TRBD2. The CDR3 consists of 15 residues. CDR1 SGHTA and CDR2 FQGNSA come from the germline V gene. The trim removed 3 bases at V and 3 bases at J, leaving 6 bases unmatched.

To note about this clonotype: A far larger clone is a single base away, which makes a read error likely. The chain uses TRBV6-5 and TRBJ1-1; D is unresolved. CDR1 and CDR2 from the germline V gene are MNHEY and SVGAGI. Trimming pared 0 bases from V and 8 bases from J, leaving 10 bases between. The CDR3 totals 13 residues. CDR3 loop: CASSYSTDGEAFF. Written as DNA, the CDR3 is TGTGCCAGCAGTTACTCGACGGACGGGGAAGCTTTCTTT.

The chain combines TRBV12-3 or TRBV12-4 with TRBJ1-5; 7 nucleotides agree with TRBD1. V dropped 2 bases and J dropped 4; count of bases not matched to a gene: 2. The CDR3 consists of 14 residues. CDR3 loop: CASSLQDRNQPQHF. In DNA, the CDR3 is TGTGCCAGCAGTTTACAGGACAGGAATCAGCCCCAGCATTTT.

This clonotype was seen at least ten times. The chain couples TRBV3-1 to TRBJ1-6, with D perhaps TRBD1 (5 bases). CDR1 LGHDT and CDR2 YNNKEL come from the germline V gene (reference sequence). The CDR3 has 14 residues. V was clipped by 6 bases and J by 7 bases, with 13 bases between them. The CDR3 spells CASSPRVQNSPLHF. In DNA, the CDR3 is TGTGCCAGCAGTCCCAGGGTTCAGAATTCACCCCTCCACTTT.

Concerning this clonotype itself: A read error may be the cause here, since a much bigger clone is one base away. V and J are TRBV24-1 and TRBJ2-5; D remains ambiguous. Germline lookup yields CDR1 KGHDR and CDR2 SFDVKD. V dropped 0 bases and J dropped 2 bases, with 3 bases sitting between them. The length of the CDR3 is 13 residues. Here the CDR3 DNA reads TGTGCCACCAGTGATTTGCCGCAAGAGACCCAGTACTTC. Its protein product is CATSDLPQETQYF.

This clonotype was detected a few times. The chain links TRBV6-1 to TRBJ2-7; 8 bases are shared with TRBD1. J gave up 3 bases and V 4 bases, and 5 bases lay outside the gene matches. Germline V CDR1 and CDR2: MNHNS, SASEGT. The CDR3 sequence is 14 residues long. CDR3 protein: CASSVGTGLYEQYF. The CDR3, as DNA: TGTGCCAGCAGTGTGGGGACAGGTCTCTACGAGCAGTACTTC.

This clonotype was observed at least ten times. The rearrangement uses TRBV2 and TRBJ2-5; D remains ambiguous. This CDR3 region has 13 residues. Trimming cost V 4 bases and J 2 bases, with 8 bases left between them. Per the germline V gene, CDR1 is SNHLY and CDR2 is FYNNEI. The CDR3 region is CASSAFEQETQYF. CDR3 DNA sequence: TGTGCCAGCAGTGCCTTTGAGCAAGAGACCCAGTACTTC.

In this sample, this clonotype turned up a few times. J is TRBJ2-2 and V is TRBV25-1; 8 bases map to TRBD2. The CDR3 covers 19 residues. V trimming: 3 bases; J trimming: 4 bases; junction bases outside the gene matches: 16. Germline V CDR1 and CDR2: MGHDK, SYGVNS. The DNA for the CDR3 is TGTGCCAGCAGTGACCCTTCCCTGGTAGCGGGACTTGGCACCGGGGAGCTGTTTTTT. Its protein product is CASSDPSLVAGLGTGELFF.

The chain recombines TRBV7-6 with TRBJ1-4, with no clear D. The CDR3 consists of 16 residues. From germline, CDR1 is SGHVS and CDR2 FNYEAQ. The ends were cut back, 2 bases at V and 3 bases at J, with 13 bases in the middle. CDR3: CASSLTSTRPNEKLFF. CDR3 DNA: TGTGCCAGCAGCTTAACGAGCACTCGTCCTAATGAAAAACTGTTTTTT. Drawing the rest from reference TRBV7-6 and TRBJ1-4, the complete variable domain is GAGVSQSPRYKVTKRGQDVALRCDPISGHVSLYWYRQALGQGPEFLTYFNYEAQQDKSGLPNDRFSAERPEGSISTLTIQRTEQRDSAMYRCASSLTSTRPNEKLFFGSGTQLSVL.

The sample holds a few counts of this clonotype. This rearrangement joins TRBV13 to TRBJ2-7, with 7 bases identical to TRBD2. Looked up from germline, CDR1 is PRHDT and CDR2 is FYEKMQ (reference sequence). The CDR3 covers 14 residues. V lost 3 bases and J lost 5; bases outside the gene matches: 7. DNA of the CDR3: TGTGCCAGCAGCTTTGGACTAGTCGTTCACGAGCAGTACTTC. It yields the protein CASSFGLVVHEQYF.